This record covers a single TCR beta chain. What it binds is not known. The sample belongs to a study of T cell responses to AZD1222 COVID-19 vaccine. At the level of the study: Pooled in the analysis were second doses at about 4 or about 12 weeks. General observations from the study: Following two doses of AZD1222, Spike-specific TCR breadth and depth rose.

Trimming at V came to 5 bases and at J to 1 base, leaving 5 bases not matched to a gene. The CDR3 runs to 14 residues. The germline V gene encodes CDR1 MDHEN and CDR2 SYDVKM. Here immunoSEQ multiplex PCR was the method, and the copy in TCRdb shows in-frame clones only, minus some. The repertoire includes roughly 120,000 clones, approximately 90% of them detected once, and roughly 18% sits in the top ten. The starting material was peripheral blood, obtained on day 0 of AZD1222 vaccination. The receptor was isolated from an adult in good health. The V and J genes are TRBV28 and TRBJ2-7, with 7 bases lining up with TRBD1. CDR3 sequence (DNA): TGTGCCAGCAGTACGACAGGGTGGTCCTACGAGCAGTACTTC. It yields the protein CASSTTGWSYEQYF.